One sample yielded the 9 T cell receptor beta chains listed below, sequenced in a study of graft-versus-host responses after intestinal transplantation. Their recognized antigens are unknown. Here immunoSEQ multiplex PCR was the method, and the copy in TCRdb shows in-frame clones only, minus some. The sample yields about 85,000 clones, around 83% seen once. Sequenced here: unstimulated CD4+ T cells sorted from spleen or lymph node cells, sampled before intestinal transplant. The receptors derive from a human donor who received an intestinal transplant.

Only a few counts were recorded for this clone. The CDR3 protein is CASRGREEETQYF. The CDR3 DNA reads as TGTGCCAGCAGAGGCCGGGAGGAAGAGACCCAGTACTTC. The chain recombines TRBV27 with TRBJ2-5, with 7 bases aligning to TRBD2. This CDR3 is 13 amino acids long. V lost 6 bases and J lost 3; bases outside the gene matches: 4. Germline V gives CDR1 MNHEY, CDR2 SMNVEV (reference sequence).

This clone was detected only once. The CDR3 DNA sequence: TGTGCCATCACCCACCCGGGAGTCTATGGCTACACCTTC. Translating gives CAITHPGVYGYTF. The chain employs TRBV10-3 and TRBJ1-2; D is ambiguous. Trimming removed 7 bases at V and 4 bases at J, with 13 bases between. The CDR3 spans 13 residues. The V gene's germline CDR1 is ENHRY and CDR2 SYGVKD.

The sample holds one count of this clone. V is TRBV28 and J is TRBJ1-3; no reliable D call. The CDR3 has 14 amino acids. Trimming cost V 6 bases and J 0 bases, with 9 bases left between them. Germline V CDR1 and CDR2: MDHEN, SYDVKM. The CDR3 sequence is CASSPVFSGNTIYF. The CDR3 DNA reads as TGTGCCAGCAGCCCAGTGTTCTCTGGAAACACCATATATTTT. The entire variable domain, with the rest obtained from reference TRBV28 and TRBJ1-3, is as follows: DVKVTQSSRYLVKRTGEKVFLECVQDMDHENMFWYRQDPGLGLRLIYFSYDVKMKEKGDIPEGYSVSREKKERFSLILESASTNQTSMYLCASSPVFSGNTIYFGEGSWLTVV.

The rearrangement joins TRBV5-5 to TRBJ2-3; weak D call: TRBD1 (5 bases). CDR1 and CDR2 (germline): SGHKS, YYEKEE (reference sequence). V lost 5 bases and J 3 bases, leaving 10 bases between the germline ends. There are 13 residues in the CDR3. CDR3 in amino acids: CASSPQGTDTQYF. DNA for the CDR3: TGTGCCAGCAGTCCGCAGGGTACAGATACGCAGTATTTT. Supplemented by reference TRBV5-5 and TRBJ2-3, the full variable domain reads DAGVTQSPTHLIKTRGQQVTLRCSPISGHKSVSWYQQVLGQGPQFIFQYYEKEERGRGNFPDRFSARQFPNYSSELNVNALLLGDSALYLCASSPQGTDTQYFGPGTRLTVL.

The table lists this clone with a few counts. A read error may produce the germline difference seen at one junction end. The chain combines TRBV29-1 with TRBJ1-2, with TRBD1 as a possible D gene (5 bases). CDR3 size: 12 residues. Germline V gene sequence: CDR1 SQVTM, CDR2 ANQGSEA. Written as DNA, the CDR3 is TGCAGCGCTGAAAACGGGGGCTATGGCTACACCTTC. It translates to CSAENGGYGYTF.

V usage is TRBV7-3 and J usage is TRBJ2-1; 10 bases are a match to TRBD2. This CDR3 contains 15 residues. The V gene's germline CDR1 is SGHTA and CDR2 FQGTGA. The J segment lost 4 bases and the V segment lost 5 bases, leaving 5 bases of the junction unmatched. The chain's CDR3 is CASSAGTSAYNEQFF. The CDR3 region has the DNA TGTGCCAGCAGCGCCGGGACTAGCGCATACAATGAGCAGTTCTTC.

The CDR3 coding sequence is TGTGCCTGGAACAGGGGGTACAATCAGCCCCAGCATTTT. It encodes CAWNRGYNQPQHF. This rearrangement joins TRBV30 to TRBJ1-5, with 8 bases that match TRBD1. Germline V CDR1 and CDR2: GTSNPN, SVGIG (reference sequence). The CDR3 totals 13 residues. The J segment lost 3 bases and the V segment lost 4 bases, leaving 2 bases of the junction unmatched.

The V call is TRBV19, the J call TRBJ2-6; 11 bases map to TRBD1. Germline CDR1 is LNHDA and CDR2 is SQIVND (reference sequence). The junction had 3 bases not matched to a gene; V was cut back by 2 bases and J by 0 bases. The CDR3 has 18 amino acids. The CDR3 here is CASSITGTGGSGANVLTF. For the CDR3, the DNA is TGTGCCAGTAGTATAACTGGGACAGGGGGCTCTGGGGCCAACGTCCTGACTTTC.

The gene calls are TRBV11-2 and TRBJ2-3; the match to TRBD1 covers 9 bases. The CDR3 loop spans 13 amino acids. J lost 8 bases, V lost 6 bases, and 6 bases had no gene match. Germline V CDR1 and CDR2: SGHAT, FQNNGV. The CDR3 spells CASRGDRAFTQYF. CDR3 bases: TGTGCCAGCAGAGGGGACAGGGCCTTTACGCAGTATTTT.